These 21 T cell receptor beta chains were all obtained from the same sample, sequenced in a study of blood T cell repertoires in COVID-19 (dated by TCRdb to about 2020). The library was obtained by the immunoSEQ multiplex PCR assay. TCRdb limited this immuneACCESS table to in-frame rearrangements with V and J called. A share of clones is missing; checked studies link under half to unresolved V genes, and the rest is unexplained. The sample table shows roughly 230,000 clones, and roughly 80% are seen once. The ten largest make up about 7.4% of the sample. Sequencing used peripheral blood. Receptor source: a woman over 75 with acute or convalescent COVID-19.

This clone was seen a few times. The chain recombines TRBV7-9 with TRBJ1-2; no reliable D call. Germline V gene data show CDR1 as SEHNR and CDR2 as FQNEAQ (reference sequence). This CDR3 spans 16 amino acids. Trimming removed 2 bases at V and 2 bases at J, with 15 bases between. The CDR3: CASSLKIQEGNYGYTF. For the CDR3, the DNA is TGTGCCAGCAGCTTAAAAATCCAGGAGGGAAACTATGGCTACACCTTC.

DNA for the CDR3: TGTGCCAGCAGTGTTTCCTTCCCATCACTAGCGGGGACCTACAATGAGCAGTTCTTC. As protein: CASSVSFPSLAGTYNEQFF. This chain links TRBV6-1 with TRBJ2-1, with 10 positions matching TRBD2. The CDR3 has 19 amino acids. The junction had 14 bases not matched to a gene; V was cut back by 4 bases and J by 2 bases. CDR1 and CDR2 from the germline V gene are MNHNS and SASEGT.

The J gene is TRBJ2-1, the V gene TRBV15, with TRBD2 identical over 9 bases. There are 13 residues in the CDR3. The J segment lost 9 bases and the V segment lost 3 bases, leaving 3 bases of the junction unmatched. The germline V gene has CDR1 LNHNV and CDR2 YYDKDF (reference sequence). Here the CDR3 DNA reads TGTGCCACCAGCAGGACTAGCGGCGGTGAGCAGTTCTTC. Protein product: CATSRTSGGEQFF.

This sequence joins TRBV19 and TRBJ1-2; D is unclear. The V and J ends lost 6 bases and 8 bases respectively, with 19 bases between them. This CDR3 comprises 14 residues. Per germline, CDR1 LNHDA and CDR2 SQIVND (reference sequence). The CDR3 spells CASSSHGKSEGYTF. The CDR3 DNA follows: TGTGCCAGTAGCTCCCACGGGAAGAGCGAAGGCTACACCTTC.

The chain employs TRBV10-2 and TRBJ2-7; TRBD2 aligns across 12 bases. Germline V lookup: CDR1 WSHSY, CDR2 SAAADI. This CDR3 spans 15 amino acids. Trimming cost V 6 bases and J 2 bases; bases outside gene matches: 5. As DNA, the CDR3 is TGCGCCAGCAGCATCACTAGCGGGAGGCCCTACGAGCAGTACTTC. It is translated as CASSITSGRPYEQYF.

This chain connects TRBV28 to TRBJ1-1; 8 nucleotides match TRBD1. There are 13 residues in the CDR3. CDR1 and CDR2 (germline): MDHEN, SYDVKM. The junction had 4 bases not matched to a gene; V was cut back by 2 bases and J by 8 bases. CDR3 nucleotides: TGTGCCAGCAGTTTAGACAGGGGCCCAGAAGCTTTCTTT. It specifies CASSLDRGPEAFF. The variable domain in full, with the rest retrieved from reference TRBV28 and TRBJ1-1, is DVKVTQSSRYLVKRTGEKVFLECVQDMDHENMFWYRQDPGLGLRLIYFSYDVKMKEKGDIPEGYSVSREKKERFSLILESASTNQTSMYLCASSLDRGPEAFFGQGTRLTVV.

This clone was observed a single time. The J gene is TRBJ1-6, the V gene TRBV9; 10 positions agree with TRBD1. CDR3 size: 16 residues. Unmatched junction bases numbered 8, after V lost 4 bases and J lost 7 bases. Germline values: CDR1 SGDLS, CDR2 YYNGEE. The CDR3 nucleotides are TGTGCCAGCAGCTGGGGACAGGGGTCTGCGAATTCACCCCTCCACTTT. Residues: CASSWGQGSANSPLHF.

The rearrangement links TRBV5-1 to TRBJ1-6; D remains unclear. This CDR3 spans 17 amino acids. V was pared by 1 base and J by 7 bases, with 18 bases between. Germline-derived CDR1 and CDR2 are SGHRS and YFSETQ. CDR3 nucleotide sequence: TGCGCCAGCAGCTTGATGGGCGCCTCGCCTATGAATTCACCCCTCCACTTT. Its translation is CASSLMGASPMNSPLHF. The full variable domain, with the rest looked up from reference TRBV5-1 and TRBJ1-6, is KAGVTQTPRYLIKTRGQQVTLSCSPISGHRSVSWYQQTPGQGLQFLFEYFSETQRNKGNFPGRFSGRQFSNSRSEMNVSTLELGDSALYLCASSLMGASPMNSPLHFGNGTRLTVT.

This clone has only a few counts. V and J are TRBV5-1 and TRBJ2-3; TRBD2 matches 13 bases. Losses at the gene ends were 4 bases for V and 2 bases for J; bases not matched to a gene: 7. Germline values: CDR1 SGHRS, CDR2 YFSETQ. The CDR3 totals 17 residues. The chain's CDR3 is CASSLQTSGGPTDTQYF. CDR3 in DNA: TGCGCCAGCAGCCTCCAGACTAGCGGGGGGCCCACAGATACGCAGTATTTT.

This chain links TRBV7-2 with TRBJ1-2, with a tentative D call TRBD1 (6 bases). Germline V CDR1 and CDR2: SGHTA, FQGNSA. This CDR3 contains 13 residues. Trimming cost V 5 bases and J 7 bases, with 14 bases left between them. CDR3 sequence (DNA): TGTGCCAGCAGCCTACACAGGGAAGGTGGCTACACCTTC. Residues: CASSLHREGGYTF.

CDR3 sequence reads: CASSPRLGSYEQYF. CDR3 nucleotide sequence: TGTGCCAGCAGCCCAAGACTCGGTAGCTACGAGCAGTACTTC. J is TRBJ2-7 and V is TRBV9; unclear D gene. V was shortened by 4 bases and J by 3 bases, with 14 bases between the two germline ends. The CDR3 is 14 amino acids. Germline V gives CDR1 SGDLS, CDR2 YYNGEE.

The chain has TRBV7-2 and TRBJ2-3; unclear D gene. CDR3 size: 13 residues. V was clipped by 6 bases and J by 2 bases, with 9 bases between them. CDR1 and CDR2 from the germline V gene are SGHTA and FQGNSA. The CDR3 nucleotides are TGTGCCAGCAGTGGGCGTCCCACAGATACGCAGTATTTT. Amino acid sequence: CASSGRPTDTQYF.

This chain connects TRBV11-2 to TRBJ2-7; 9 bases map to TRBD2. This CDR3 comprises 15 residues. Per germline, CDR1 SGHAT and CDR2 FQNNGV. The junction had 5 bases not matched to a gene; V was cut back by 5 bases and J by 0 bases. CDR3 protein: CASSPSSGASYEQYF. The CDR3 coding sequence is TGTGCCAGCAGCCCTTCTAGCGGGGCCTCCTACGAGCAGTACTTC.

The chain carries TRBV5-4 and TRBJ2-1, with 7 bases that match TRBD1. This CDR3 is 13 amino acids long. The germline V gene encodes CDR1 SGHNT and CDR2 YYREEE (reference sequence). Trimming took 0 bases from V and 6 from J; bases not matched to a gene: 0. CDR3 coding DNA: TGTGCCAGCAGCTTGGGGACAGGCAATGAGCAGTTCTTC. Encoded protein: CASSLGTGNEQFF.

The rearrangement uses TRBV15 and TRBJ2-1; a possible D gene is TRBD1 (5 bases). The V end lost 3 bases, the J end lost 0 bases, and 15 bases lay between the germline ends. The CDR3 is 17 amino acids. Germline V gene lookup returns CDR1 LNHNV and CDR2 YYDKDF (reference sequence). The CDR3 nucleotides are TGTGCCACCAGCAGTCCCTTCAGGGCAAGCTCCTACAATGAGCAGTTCTTC. This sequence encodes CATSSPFRASSYNEQFF. The variable domain in full, with the rest retrieved from reference TRBV15 and TRBJ2-1, is DAMVIQNPRYQVTQFGKPVTLSCSQTLNHNVMYWYQQKSSQAPKLLFHYYDKDFNNEADTPDNFQSRRPNTSFCFLDIRSPGLGDTAMYLCATSSPFRASSYNEQFFGPGTRLTVL.

The rearrangement links TRBV15 to TRBJ1-4; 7 bases agree with TRBD1. This CDR3 has 14 residues. CDR1 and CDR2 (germline): LNHNV, YYDKDF (reference sequence). V lost 5 bases and J lost 8; bases outside the gene matches: 8. The CDR3, as DNA: TGTGCCACCAGCCCCCGGGACAGAGACGAAAAACTGTTTTTT. As protein: CATSPRDRDEKLFF.

This clone has a single count. This rearrangement joins TRBV11-2 to TRBJ2-7, with TRBD1 identical over 7 bases. The CDR3 runs to 15 residues. Trimming removed 4 bases from V and 2 bases from J; junction bases left unmatched: 8. Looked up from germline, CDR1 is SGHAT and CDR2 is FQNNGV. For the CDR3, the DNA is TGTGCCAGCAGCTCCCTGAGGGGGCGGCCCTACGAGCAGTACTTC. Residues: CASSSLRGRPYEQYF.

The genes are TRBV2 and TRBJ2-5; TRBD2 matches at 13 bases. Germline assignment: CDR1 SNHLY and CDR2 FYNNEI. Trimming took 4 bases from V and 5 from J; bases not matched to a gene: 7. The CDR3 length is 16 residues. The CDR3 coding sequence is TGTGCCAGCAGTGGTAGACTAGCGGGGGGTATGGAGACCCAGTACTTC. Protein sequence: CASSGRLAGGMETQYF.

This clone was detected only a few times. The V gene is TRBV5-1, the J gene TRBJ1-4; D remains unclear. CDR3 size: 14 residues. Trimming removed 3 bases at V and 4 bases at J, with 10 bases between. Germline CDR1 and CDR2: SGHRS and YFSETQ. CDR3 DNA: TGCGCCAGCAGCTATGGCGGAAGTAATGAAAAACTGTTTTTT. This encodes CASSYGGSNEKLFF.

The V gene is TRBV11-2, the J gene TRBJ2-2; D is possibly TRBD1 (5 bases). The CDR3 covers 13 residues. V lost 1 base and J lost 6, with 6 bases in between. Germline CDR1 is SGHAT and CDR2 is FQNNGV. CDR3 sequence reads: CASSLVQAGELFF. CDR3 bases: TGTGCCAGCAGCTTAGTACAGGCCGGGGAGCTGTTTTTT.

The chain has TRBV3-1 (or the pseudogene TRBV3-2) and TRBJ2-2, with D tentatively TRBD2 (6 bases). The germline CDR1 and CDR2 sequences are LGHDT and YNNKEL (reference sequence). This CDR3 has 15 amino acids. Trimming pared 3 bases from V and 3 bases from J, leaving 11 bases between. CDR3 in DNA: TGTGCCAGCAGCCAGGGACTTGCTTACACCGGGGAGCTGTTTTTT. Translated, it gives CASSQGLAYTGELFF.